This entry features one T cell receptor beta chain sequence. Antigen unknown. The RNA input was about 0.45 to 1 ug, and it was reverse transcribed with random hexamers. Amplification of TCR beta CDR3 by immunoSEQ multiplex PCR spanned 54 Vbeta and 13 Jbeta. TCRdb re-called the immunoSEQ multiplex PCR reads with MiXCR, one entry per CDR3 protein. The sample records about 120,000 distinct CDR3 sequences, roughly 94% being singletons. Germline V gives CDR1 SEHNR, CDR2 FQNEAQ (reference sequence). V was shortened by 4 bases and J by 0 bases, with 9 bases between the two germline ends. There are 14 residues in the CDR3. This sample stems from a study of CD8 T cells in Susac syndrome. Study findings and constraints: The relatively small number of individuals in the TCR sequencing and HLA analysis was acknowledged by the study.

CD8+ and CD4+ blood T cells underwent TCR beta sequencing. The sequence came from a human donor with multiple sclerosis. The rearrangement joins TRBV7-9 to TRBJ1-1; D may be TRBD1 (6 bases). Sequences were obtained from CD4+ T cells from PBMCs. This CDR3 reads CASSSGHLNTEAFF. CDR3 DNA sequence: TGTGCCAGCAGCTCGGGACACCTGAACACTGAAGCTTTCTTT.